The sequence of this TCR beta chain was determined in a study of T-cell memory formation after mild COVID-19. Study results and limitations: Among contracting clones, CD4+ were mainly CM/EM and CD8+ enriched in EMRA.

This clonotype turned up a few times. No antigen is known for it. TCRdb itself ran the 5' RACE reads through MiXCR, one entry per CDR3 protein. The table lists about 210,000 distinct CDR3 sequences, 10% of them singletons. The CDR3 is 16 residues long. V lost 5 bases, J lost 2 bases, and 4 bases stayed unmatched. The chain uses TRBV12-3 or TRBV12-4 and TRBJ2-2, with 11 bases fitting TRBD1. Source material: PBMCs or a T cell subset sorted from them (not recorded which). This TCR derives from a man younger than 30 who had mild COVID-19 (a few samples of this study predate the infection). Cell type and time point are not known. The CDR3: CASSKRTGGNTGELFF. The DNA of the CDR3 is TGTGCCAGCAGTAAGCGGACAGGGGGCAACACCGGGGAGCTGTTTTTT.